This is a list of T cell receptor beta chains from one sample in a study of identical twins. MiXCR, run by TCRdb on the 5' RACE reads, gives a single entry per CDR3 protein. This sample has 1,800,000 or so distinct CDR3 sequences, with less than 40% found just once. The sample taken for sequencing was cord blood. The receptors here all came from a newborn girl in good health. The conserved cysteine and the conserved F or W are not part of the CDR3 here.

cdr3_length	j_call	v_call	cdr3_aa
13	TRBJ2-2	TRBV30	ASPSGRVQTGELF
10	TRBJ1-1	TRBV20-1	SATQGFTEAF
11	TRBJ2-7	TRBV7-7	ASSYSFGNEQY
13	TRBJ2-4	TRBV5-1	ASSLSSGAENIQY
13	TRBJ2-6	TRBV5-1	ASSLVVVGANVLT
11	TRBJ2-5	TRBV25-1	ASSELGAETQY
12	TRBJ1-5	TRBV6-6	ASSYWDSNQPQH
12	TRBJ2-3	TRBV10-3	AISNPSGVNTQY
14	TRBJ2-7	TRBV24-1	ATSVPGTGNHNEQY
12	TRBJ1-5	TRBV4-2	ASSLQRGDQPQH
15	TRBJ1-2	TRBV7-9	ASRNPADRSPNYGYT
14	TRBJ2-7	TRBV7-2	ASSPVGVSGSYEQY
11	TRBJ2-1	TRBV3-1	ASSVGDSNEQF
12	TRBJ1-1	TRBV20-1	SARDLGRMTEAF
12	TRBJ2-3	TRBV27	ASSYRLKVSPRY
14	TRBJ2-5	TRBV20-1	SARDQVGGYQETQY
12	TRBJ2-1	TRBV4-1	ASSQGSGVIEQF
7	TRBJ1-6	TRBV20-1	SASNPPH
12	TRBJ1-6	TRBV12-3/TRBV12-4	ASSSQQGDSPLH
13	TRBJ2-3	TRBV7-2	ASSLVVGLGDTQY
14	TRBJ1-6	TRBV7-9	ASSLVGTRDNSPLH
12	TRBJ2-7	TRBV28	ASSLWGARNEQY
12	TRBJ2-5	TRBV4-1	ASSQETGSGTQY
11	TRBJ1-5	TRBV12-3/TRBV12-4	ASSFRLNQPQH